This T cell receptor beta chain is drawn from a study of blood T cell repertoires in COVID-19. About the study: Acute and convalescent COVID-19 samples came from the United States, Italy and Spain. From T cells, B-cell-depleted T cells, or PBMCs came the material, which was cDNA or gDNA.

V shed 3 bases, J shed 8 bases, and the junction held 5 bases outside the gene matches. Per germline, CDR1 SGHTA and CDR2 FQGNSA. This CDR3 has 14 amino acids. Authors' data handling: Estimates of nucleated cell counts were drawn from the amplification of reference gene primers. Sequencing was performed with immunoSEQ multiplex PCR; in TCRdb, only in-frame clones are kept and a portion is missing. Clone size and V and J calls were adopted from that table, with D and trimming inferred from the DNA. The sample yields 110,000 to 150,000 clones, 80% to 90% seen once. Sequencing input: peripheral blood. The chain is built from TRBV7-2 and TRBJ2-1; TRBD2 agrees at 9 bases. The TCR was taken from a woman between 50 and 59 years old with acute or convalescent COVID-19. CDR3 sequence: CASSFSGSSDEQFF. For the CDR3, the DNA is TGTGCCAGCAGCTTTAGCGGGAGTAGCGATGAGCAGTTCTTC. The complete variable domain, with remaining parts taken from reference TRBV7-2 and TRBJ2-1, reads GAGVSQSPSNKVTEKGKDVELRCDPISGHTALYWYRQSLGQGLEFLIYFQGNSAPDKSGLPSDRFSAERTGGSVSTLTIQRTQQEDSAVYLCASSFSGSSDEQFFGPGTRLTVL.